This record concerns one T cell receptor beta chain sequence. This specimen belongs to a study of T cell changes during pregnancy in multiple sclerosis. The J segment lost 0 bases and the V segment lost 6 bases, leaving 11 bases of the junction unmatched. The CDR3 length is 18 residues. CDR1 and CDR2 from the germline V gene are SGHTA and FQGNSA. The table came from immunoSEQ multiplex PCR; TCRdb's copy has only in-frame clones and leaves some out. This table holds fewer than 65,000 clones, roughly 91% found once. The V call is TRBV7-2, the J call TRBJ1-6, with 7 bases aligning to TRBD1. The receptor's source is a female donor with multiple sclerosis, enrolled in a pregnancy study. Sequenced material: peripheral blood, taken before pregnancy. CDR3 region: CASSYAGQTSSYNSPLHF. CDR3 in DNA: TGTGCCAGCAGTTACGCGGGACAGACAAGCTCCTATAATTCACCCCTCCACTTT.